One sample yielded the 23 T cell receptor beta chains listed below, sequenced in a study of cytomegalovirus exposure and HLA in healthy donors (TCRdb year 2017). Library method: the immunoSEQ multiplex PCR assay. For the multiplex PCR, a mixture combining 60 forward primers for TCR Vbeta segments and 13 reverse primers for TCR Jbeta segments was used. TCRdb limited this immuneACCESS table to in-frame rearrangements with V and J called. A share of clones is missing; checked studies link under half to unresolved V genes, and the rest is unexplained. The sample yields about 210,000 clones; 78% were counted once. Of the sample, about 0.47% falls within the top ten clones. The sample consisted of PBMCs. All receptors derive from a boy between 10 and 17 years old in good health and CMV-seronegative.

The chain employs TRBV11-2 and TRBJ1-5; D remains ambiguous. The germline gives CDR1 SGHAT, CDR2 FQNNGV. V lost 6 bases and J lost 0, with 9 bases in between. CDR3 length: 14 residues. CDR3 region: CASSTQVSNQPQHF. The CDR3 DNA sequence: TGTGCCAGCAGTACCCAGGTTAGCAATCAGCCCCAGCATTTT.

The rearrangement uses TRBV7-9 and TRBJ2-5; 7 bases match TRBD1. Germline trimming cut 6 bases from V and 5 bases from J; bases unmatched to any gene: 9. The CDR3 has 14 amino acids. Germline CDR1 SEHNR, CDR2 FQNEAQ (reference sequence). CDR3 sequence (DNA): TGTGCCAGCAGTATCCCAGGGGGTGGGGAGACCCAGTACTTC. Protein sequence: CASSIPGGGETQYF.

This clone came up a few times. The V gene is TRBV4-1, the J gene TRBJ1-2; D might be TRBD1 (5 bases). V lost 0 bases and J lost 5, with 10 bases in between. Germline CDR1 and CDR2: MGHRA and YSYEKL. The length of the CDR3 is 14 residues. The CDR3 bases are TGCGCCAGCAGCCAAGAGGAGGGACTGTATGGCTACACCTTC. It yields the protein CASSQEEGLYGYTF.

The J gene is TRBJ2-3, the V gene TRBV27, with D perhaps TRBD2 (6 bases). The germline V and J ends were trimmed by 0 bases and 3 bases, with 7 bases remaining between them. CDR3 length: 14 residues. The V gene's germline CDR1 is MNHEY and CDR2 SMNVEV (reference sequence). The CDR3 bases are TGTGCCAGCAGTTTATCACTAGCTACAGATACGCAGTATTTT. Translated, it gives CASSLSLATDTQYF.

V usage is TRBV14 and J usage is TRBJ2-7, with 7 nucleotides matching TRBD2. The V and J ends lost 5 bases and 2 bases, in that order; junction bases with no gene match: 6. Germline V CDR1 and CDR2: SGHDN, FVKESK. The CDR3 length is 14 residues. The CDR3 DNA reads TGTGCCAGCAGCAGGGGCGGGAGCCCCTACGAGCAGTACTTC. Amino acids: CASSRGGSPYEQYF.

The genes are TRBV2 and TRBJ1-1; the D gene is possibly TRBD1 (5 bases). CDR3 length: 13 residues. Looked up from germline, CDR1 is SNHLY and CDR2 is FYNNEI. The V gene lost 6 bases and the J gene lost 7 bases, with 15 bases spanning the gap. The CDR3 DNA follows: TGTGCCAGCAGCCCCCAGGGAAGAGGTGAAGCTTTCTTT. Its protein product is CASSPQGRGEAFF.

The V call is TRBV14, the J call TRBJ2-1, with D possibly matching TRBD2 (6 bases). The CDR3 sequence is 14 residues long. The V end was cut by 2 bases, the J end by 3 bases, with 8 bases between. Germline-derived CDR1 and CDR2 are SGHDN and FVKESK. The CDR3 loop reads CASSQWRDYNEQFF. The CDR3 DNA reads TGTGCCAGCAGCCAATGGCGGGACTACAATGAGCAGTTCTTC.

In its sample, this clone was seen a few times. The chain couples TRBV6-5 to TRBJ1-2, with TRBD1 identical over 7 bases. The CDR3 covers 13 residues. Trimming at V came to 2 bases and at J to 6 bases, leaving 3 bases not matched to a gene. Germline CDR1 and CDR2: MNHEY and SVGAGI. CDR3 protein: CASSYLTGNGYTF. CDR3 in DNA: TGTGCCAGCAGTTACCTGACAGGGAATGGCTACACCTTC.

This clone occurred a few times. The rearrangement uses TRBV6-1 and TRBJ1-3; 9 bases match TRBD1. The germline gives CDR1 MNHNS, CDR2 SASEGT. CDR3 length: 15 residues. The trim removed 4 bases at V and 8 bases at J, leaving 9 bases unmatched. Here the CDR3 DNA reads TGTGCCAGCAGTGCCGACAGGGGGGTTTTTGACACCATATATTTT. This codes for CASSADRGVFDTIYF.

CDR3 region: CASSAPGTGLRNEQFF. The CDR3 DNA follows: TGTGCCAGCAGTGCCCCCGGGACAGGTCTACGAAATGAGCAGTTCTTC. The chain recombines TRBV6-1 with TRBJ2-1; TRBD1 matches 8 bases. CDR3 length: 16 residues. The ends lost 4 bases at V and 7 bases at J; junction bases unmatched: 12. Germline V gene lookup returns CDR1 MNHNS and CDR2 SASEGT.

This sequence joins TRBV5-4 and TRBJ2-7, with 8 bases lining up with TRBD2. CDR1 and CDR2 (germline): SGHNT, YYREEE (reference sequence). The V segment lost 3 bases and the J segment 0 bases; nucleotides outside the gene matches: 5. CDR3 length: 15 residues. The DNA of the CDR3 is TGTGCCAGCAGCTCGGGGGGGACGGTCTCCTACGAGCAGTACTTC. This gives the protein CASSSGGTVSYEQYF.

The CDR3 coding sequence is TGTGCCAGCAGCTTGCCCTGGGCAGGCTTCACAGATACGCAGTATTTT. Its protein product is CASSLPWAGFTDTQYF. The chain links TRBV7-8 to TRBJ2-3; the D is unclear. V lost 3 bases, J lost 2 bases, and 15 bases lay in between. CDR1 is SGHVS and CDR2 is FQNEAQ in the germline V gene. The CDR3 has 16 amino acids.

This sequence joins TRBV27 and TRBJ2-1, with unresolved D. The V gene's germline CDR1 is MNHEY and CDR2 SMNVEV (reference sequence). The CDR3 has 11 residues. V dropped 4 bases and J dropped 6 bases, with 4 bases sitting between them. This chain's CDR3 is CASSYRNEQFF. The DNA for the CDR3 is TGTGCCAGCAGTTATCGCAATGAGCAGTTCTTC.

The table lists this clone with a few counts. The V call is TRBV27, the J call TRBJ1-1; D is possibly TRBD1 (5 bases). This CDR3 is built from 13 residues. Germline assignment: CDR1 MNHEY and CDR2 SMNVEV (reference sequence). Trimming took off 8 bases at V and 4 bases at J, with 14 bases between the two ends. The CDR3 sequence is CASFAGWSTEAFF. The CDR3 nucleotides read TGTGCCAGCTTTGCAGGGTGGAGCACTGAAGCTTTCTTT.

CDR3 amino acids: CASEGPGVYYGYTF. The CDR3, as DNA: TGTGCCAGCGAGGGACCAGGGGTTTACTATGGCTACACCTTC. The chain has TRBV19 and TRBJ1-2, with a tentative D call TRBD1 (6 bases). V shed 9 bases and J shed 3 bases, with 17 bases lying between them. CDR1 and CDR2 from the germline V gene are LNHDA and SQIVND (reference sequence). There are 14 residues in the CDR3.

J is TRBJ2-5 and V is TRBV6-6; TRBD2 might be the D (6 bases). The CDR3 runs to 14 residues. CDR1 is MNHNY and CDR2 is SVGAGI in the germline V gene (reference sequence). V lost 0 bases to trimming and J lost 9 bases, with 14 bases between them. The CDR3 reads CASSYSNRETAQYF. The CDR3 DNA follows: TGTGCCAGCAGTTACTCGAATCGGGAGACAGCCCAGTACTTC.

The chain has TRBV30 and TRBJ1-5; possible D gene TRBD1, 6 bases. Trimming pared 1 base from V and 3 bases from J, leaving 10 bases between. Germline lookup yields CDR1 GTSNPN and CDR2 SVGIG (reference sequence). The length of the CDR3 is 14 residues. Here the CDR3 DNA reads TGTGCCTGGAGTGGGGGGCAGTACAATCAGCCCCAGCATTTT. Its translation: CAWSGGQYNQPQHF.

The chain links TRBV5-5 to TRBJ1-6; TRBD1 agrees at 7 bases. The length of the CDR3 is 16 residues. Germline V lookup: CDR1 SGHKS, CDR2 YYEKEE (reference sequence). After removal of 5 bases from V and 6 bases from J, the junction contained 11 bases not matched to a gene. CDR3 bases: TGTGCCAGCAGAGCGACCCCGGGACAGCGTAATTCACCCCTCCACTTT. This encodes CASRATPGQRNSPLHF.

The chain couples TRBV2 to TRBJ2-5; TRBD1 is a possible D gene (6 bases). The CDR3 loop spans 13 amino acids. Per the germline V gene, CDR1 is SNHLY and CDR2 is FYNNEI. Trimming took 9 bases from V and 2 from J, leaving 13 bases between them. The CDR3: CASRTAFQETQYF. Here the CDR3 DNA reads TGTGCCAGTAGGACAGCGTTTCAAGAGACCCAGTACTTC. Looking up the rest from reference TRBV2 and TRBJ2-5 gives the full variable domain: EPEVTQTPSHQVTQMGQEVILRCVPISNHLYFYWYRQILGQKVEFLVSFYNNEISEKSEIFDDQFSVERPDGSNFTLKIRSTKLEDSAMYFCASRTAFQETQYFGPGTRLLVL.

J is TRBJ2-1 and V is TRBV11-2; the D gene is possibly TRBD1 (6 bases). The CDR3 loop spans 13 amino acids. Germline V CDR1 and CDR2: SGHAT, FQNNGV. Deletions cut 5 bases from V and 6 bases from J, with 11 bases between. CDR3 DNA: TGTGCCAGCAGCCTTGGGGGCGTCAATGAGCAGTTCTTC. Amino acids: CASSLGGVNEQFF.

This rearrangement joins TRBV5-1 to TRBJ1-1; the D is unclear. V lost 0 bases to trimming and J lost 0 bases, with 3 bases between them. The CDR3 extends over 13 amino acids. CDR1 and CDR2 from the germline V gene are SGHRS and YFSETQ. The CDR3 sequence is CASSLAVNTEAFF. The CDR3 nucleotides are TGCGCCAGCAGCTTGGCAGTGAACACTGAAGCTTTCTTT.

This clone showed up just once. The chain uses TRBV15 and TRBJ2-5, with TRBD2 identical over 7 bases. This CDR3 is 15 amino acids long. CDR1 LNHNV and CDR2 YYDKDF come from the germline V gene (reference sequence). V trimming: 1 base; J trimming: 2 bases; junction bases outside the gene matches: 4. The CDR3 DNA sequence: TGTGCCACCAGCAGAGTGCTAGCGGTACAAGAGACCCAGTACTTC. This codes for CATSRVLAVQETQYF.

V and J are TRBV7-2 and TRBJ2-7, with 10 bases aligning to TRBD2. V lost 1 base, J lost 0 bases, and 6 bases stayed unmatched. Germline V gene lookup returns CDR1 SGHTA and CDR2 FQGNSA. The CDR3 spans 17 residues. CDR3 nucleotide sequence: TGTGCCAGCAGCTTAGTAGCGGGAGGCCTTCTCTCCTACGAGCAGTACTTC. This encodes CASSLVAGGLLSYEQYF.